The following is a T cell receptor (beta chain) sequence with its context. Profiled with immunoSEQ multiplex PCR; TCRdb holds only in-frame clones, not every one. The data show about 98,000 clones, more than 65% seen once. The record originates from a study of blood T cell repertoires in COVID-19. Study in general: Samples came from the United States, Italy and Spain, spanning acute and convalescent COVID-19. PBMCs, B-cell-depleted T cells, or T cells provided the cDNA or gDNA that made up the material.

Looked up from germline, CDR1 is MDHEN and CDR2 is SYDVKM. After removal of 7 bases from V and 5 bases from J, the junction contained 9 bases not matched to a gene. The CDR3 is 15 residues long. This TCR derives from a woman older than 75 with acute or convalescent COVID-19. The specimen was peripheral blood. The V and J genes are TRBV28 and TRBJ1-5; the match to TRBD1 covers 9 bases. The CDR3 here is CASIPNRGLDQPQHF. The CDR3, as DNA: TGTGCCAGCATCCCAAACAGGGGGCTCGATCAGCCCCAGCATTTT.